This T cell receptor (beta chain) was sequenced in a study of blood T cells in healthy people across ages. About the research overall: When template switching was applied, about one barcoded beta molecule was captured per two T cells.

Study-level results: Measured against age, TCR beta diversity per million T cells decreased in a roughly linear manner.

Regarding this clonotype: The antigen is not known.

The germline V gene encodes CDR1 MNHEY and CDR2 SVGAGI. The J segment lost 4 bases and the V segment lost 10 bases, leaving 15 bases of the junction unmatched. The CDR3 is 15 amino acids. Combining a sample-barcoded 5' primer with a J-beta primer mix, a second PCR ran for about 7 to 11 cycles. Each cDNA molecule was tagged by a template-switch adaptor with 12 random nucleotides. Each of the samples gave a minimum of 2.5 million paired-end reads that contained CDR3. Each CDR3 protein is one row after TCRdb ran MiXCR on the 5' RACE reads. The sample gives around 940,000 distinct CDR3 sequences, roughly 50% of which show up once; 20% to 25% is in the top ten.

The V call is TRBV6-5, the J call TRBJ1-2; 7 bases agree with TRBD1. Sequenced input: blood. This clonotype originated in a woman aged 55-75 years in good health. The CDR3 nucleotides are TGTGCCACATTGGACAGGACCTCAAGACTCTATGGCTACACCTTC. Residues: CATLDRTSRLYGYTF.